The entry below describes one TCR beta chain. Its cognate antigen is unknown. These data originate in a study of long-term antiretroviral therapy in people with HIV. Regarding the study as a whole: Comparison with controls showed narrower CDR3 length ranges in HIV repertoires. Pre-ART clonal expansion yielded clones that dominated the repertoire at all time points.

PBMC samples from each donor numbered at least one pre-ART and at least two post-ART. Held in samples before DNA extraction were roughly 0.95-10 million cryopreserved PBMC. This was the immunoSEQ v3.0 assay at survey level. TCRdb's table, derived via immunoSEQ multiplex PCR, lists solely in-frame clones and lacks some. The profile shows 9,500 or so clones, roughly 79% of them singletons. Germline V gene sequence: CDR1 SNHLY, CDR2 FYNNEI. J was trimmed by 0 bases and V by 4 bases; bases with no gene match: 2. This CDR3 has 15 residues. This sequence originates from a man in his forties with HIV. The chain couples TRBV2 to TRBJ1-1; TRBD1 aligns across 10 bases. The sequencing here drew on unsorted PBMCs, taken 1.8 years before starting antiretroviral therapy. The DNA of the CDR3 is TGTGCCAGCAGTGGACAGGGGGCCCTGAACACTGAAGCTTTCTTT. This encodes CASSGQGALNTEAFF.